This TCR beta chain was captured by sequencing in a study of CD8+ T cells in alopecia areata. Findings and caveats of the study: Normal skin's resident alphabeta T cells are also sequenced in scalp samples. Tofacitinib significantly reduced both scalp clonality and expanded CD8+ clones among the top 100.

As the sequencing template, cDNA was produced by extracting RNA and reverse transcribing it. Clones were sequenced by immunoSEQ multiplex PCR, and TCRdb holds only the in-frame ones, with some missing. This sample has about 220,000 clones, with under 75% found just once. The treatment was: oral pan-JAK inhibitor, 5-10 mg twice daily. The investigators collected lesional scalp punch biopsies and peripheral blood from alopecia areata patients. Details on this clone: Antigen: not known.

The TCR comes from a human donor with alopecia areata. The sequencing here drew on CD4+ T cells sorted from blood, taken at week 4, from a patient treated with tofacitinib.

CDR3 region: CASTRGDTQYF. The DNA for the CDR3 is TGTGCCAGCACCAGAGGTGATACGCAGTATTTT. The chain employs TRBV27 and TRBJ2-3; no definite D call. CDR3 length: 11 amino acids. Deletions cut 7 bases from V and 6 bases from J, with 8 bases between. The V gene's germline CDR1 is MNHEY and CDR2 SMNVEV (reference sequence).